Listed here are 26 T cell receptor beta chains from one sample, sequenced in a study of cytomegalovirus exposure and HLA in healthy donors. PCR employed 60 Vbeta and 13 Jbeta primers. Assay used: immunoSEQ multiplex PCR; TCRdb lists only in-frame clones, some missing. The table shows around 30,000 clones, with around nine tenths occurring only once. Sequenced input: PBMCs. Source of these receptors: a boy younger than 18 in good health and CMV-seronegative.

There are a few counts of this clone. The V call is TRBV4-2, the J call TRBJ1-4; maybe TRBD1 (5 bases). CDR1 is LGHNA and CDR2 is YNFKEQ in the germline V gene. Trimming removed 2 bases at V and 1 base at J, with 14 bases between. The CDR3 contains 17 residues. CDR3 nucleotide sequence: TGTGCCAGCAGCCAAAGAGGGGACTTCCGAACTAATGAAAAACTGTTTTTT. This encodes CASSQRGDFRTNEKLFF.

The chain has TRBV28 and TRBJ2-1; weak D call: TRBD1 (5 bases). There are 13 residues in the CDR3. Between the trimmed V and J ends, which lost 5 bases and 7 bases, there was a span of 12 bases. CDR1 and CDR2 from the germline V gene are MDHEN and SYDVKM. This CDR3 is CASSPYTGNEQFF. DNA for the CDR3: TGTGCCAGCAGTCCTTATACAGGAAATGAGCAGTTCTTC.

The V gene is TRBV2, the J gene TRBJ2-7; no definite D call. V was trimmed by 2 bases and J by 0 bases, leaving 11 bases between them. CDR1 SNHLY and CDR2 FYNNEI come from the germline V gene. There are 15 residues in the CDR3. CDR3 in amino acids: CASSEWARISYEQYF. CDR3 sequence (DNA): TGTGCCAGCAGTGAATGGGCCAGAATCTCCTACGAGCAGTACTTC.

The chain links TRBV5-1 to TRBJ2-5; 11 bases fit TRBD1. CDR1 and CDR2 (germline): SGHRS, YFSETQ. There are 15 residues in the CDR3. The junction had 5 bases not matched to a gene; V was cut back by 4 bases and J by 3 bases. The CDR3 DNA sequence: TGCGCCAGCAGCACAGGACAGGGGGCGGAAGAGACCCAGTACTTC. Amino acids: CASSTGQGAEETQYF.

This clone has just a few counts. The V and J genes are TRBV6-6 and TRBJ2-2; 7 bases align to TRBD1. This CDR3 is 15 amino acids long. With 5 bases clipped from V and 4 bases from J, the junction kept 7 bases outside the gene matches. Germline CDR1 and CDR2: MNHNY and SVGAGI (reference sequence). The CDR3 spells CASSQTGLGTGELFF. The DNA of the CDR3 is TGTGCCAGCAGTCAGACAGGGCTGGGCACCGGGGAGCTGTTTTTT.

The rearrangement joins TRBV4-1 to TRBJ2-3, with 10 bases fitting TRBD1. J gave up 4 bases and V 8 bases, and 6 bases lay outside the gene matches. Germline V CDR1 and CDR2: MGHRA, YSYEKL. The CDR3 has 14 amino acids. The CDR3 DNA follows: TGCGCCAGCGCGACAGGGGGCAGCGCAGATACGCAGTATTTT. It is translated as CASATGGSADTQYF.

The chain is built from TRBV5-4 and TRBJ2-3; 11 nucleotides match TRBD2. The trim removed 6 bases at V and 6 bases at J, leaving 6 bases unmatched. Germline CDR1 reads SGHNT; CDR2 reads YYREEE (reference sequence). The CDR3 sequence is 14 residues long. CDR3 sequence reads: CASKTSGVFDTQYF. In DNA, the CDR3 is TGTGCCAGCAAGACTAGCGGGGTATTTGATACGCAGTATTTT.

The chain is built from TRBV15 and TRBJ2-5; 9 bases match TRBD1. CDR3 size: 14 residues. Germline V gene sequence: CDR1 LNHNV, CDR2 YYDKDF (reference sequence). The V gene end was trimmed by 7 bases and the J gene end by 4 bases; junction bases not matched to a gene: 7. Written as DNA, the CDR3 is TGTGCCACCAAAGCCTCGGGACAGGGAGAGACCCAGTACTTC. Protein: CATKASGQGETQYF.

This chain links TRBV30 with TRBJ2-3; D uncertain. V was clipped by 4 bases and J by 4 bases, with 9 bases between them. The CDR3 is made up of 12 amino acids. Germline V gene lookup returns CDR1 GTSNPN and CDR2 SVGIG (reference sequence). In nucleotides, the CDR3 is TGTGCCTGGACCGATGGCCCAGATACGCAGTATTTT. The encoded protein is CAWTDGPDTQYF. Looking up the rest from reference TRBV30 and TRBJ2-3 gives the full variable domain: SQTIHQWPATLVQPVGSPLSLECTVEGTSNPNLYWYRQAAGRGLQLLFYSVGIGQISSEVPQNLSASRPQDRQFILSSKKLLLSDSGFYLCAWTDGPDTQYFGPGTRLTVL.

This clone was seen a few times. V and J are TRBV2 and TRBJ2-2; 8 nucleotides align to TRBD2. J lost 4 bases, V lost 6 bases, and 10 bases had no gene match. The CDR3 covers 16 residues. The germline CDR1 and CDR2 sequences are SNHLY and FYNNEI. The CDR3 loop reads CASRQSGGDVTGELFF. Here the CDR3 DNA reads TGTGCCAGCAGGCAAAGCGGGGGCGACGTCACCGGGGAGCTGTTTTTT.

This clone was observed a single time. The J gene is TRBJ2-7, the V gene TRBV19, with D maybe TRBD2 (5 bases). CDR1 LNHDA and CDR2 SQIVND come from the germline V gene (reference sequence). The CDR3 consists of 14 residues. The ends were cut back, 1 base at V and 5 bases at J, with 12 bases in the middle. In DNA form, the CDR3 reads TGTGCCAGTAGTATAGTCGGGGAATTCAACGAGCAGTACTTC. Translation gives CASSIVGEFNEQYF.

This clone occurred a few times. The chain couples TRBV6-6 to TRBJ2-7; the match to TRBD1 covers 7 bases. Germline assignment: CDR1 MNHNY and CDR2 SVGAGI (reference sequence). V shed 6 bases, J shed 6 bases, and the junction held 8 bases outside the gene matches. This CDR3 is built from 13 residues. This chain's CDR3 is CASRDVTGTEQYF. The CDR3 nucleotides are TGTGCCAGCAGGGATGTGACAGGGACCGAGCAGTACTTC.

V gene TRBV27 combines with J gene TRBJ2-2, with 10 nucleotides matching TRBD1. The CDR3 runs to 14 residues. CDR1 and CDR2 (germline): MNHEY, SMNVEV (reference sequence). J gave up 7 bases and V 9 bases, and 8 bases lay outside the gene matches. The CDR3 loop is CASGDRGLFGELFF. CDR3 bases: TGTGCCAGTGGAGACAGGGGGCTCTTCGGGGAGCTGTTTTTT.

This chain connects TRBV27 to TRBJ1-2; 7 positions agree with TRBD1. The V gene's germline CDR1 is MNHEY and CDR2 SMNVEV (reference sequence). Unmatched junction bases numbered 11, after V lost 5 bases and J lost 8 bases. The length of the CDR3 is 14 residues. For the CDR3, the DNA is TGTGCCAGCAGTCCCGACAGGGCAGTGAAAGGCTACACCTTC. Translated, it gives CASSPDRAVKGYTF.

A remark on this clone: Its ends do not fully match the called genes, so a read error is possible. The chain joins TRBV28 to TRBJ1-5; TRBD1 agrees at 8 bases. CDR3 size: 16 residues. Germline CDR1 reads MDHEN; CDR2 reads SYDVKM. CDR3 bases: TGTGCCAGCAGTTTAGGGACAGGCTATAGCAATCAGTCCCAGCATTTT. Translated: CASSLGTGYSNQSQHF. The full variable domain, in which reference TRBV28 and TRBJ1-5 provide the parts outside the CDR3, is DVKVTQSSRYLVKRTGEKVFLECVQDMDHENMFWYRQDPGLGLRLIYFSYDVKMKEKGDIPEGYSVSREKKERFSLILESASTNQTSMYLCASSLGTGYSNQSQHFGDGTRLSIL.

This sequence joins TRBV5-5 and TRBJ2-1; 12 bases line up with TRBD1. Trimming removed 5 bases from V and 8 bases from J; junction bases left unmatched: 11. Germline lookup yields CDR1 SGHKS and CDR2 YYEKEE (reference sequence). This CDR3 has 16 residues. The CDR3 region has the DNA TGTGCCAGCAGTAGCTCCCCGGGACAGGGGGCTGATGAGCAGTTCTTC. It encodes CASSSSPGQGADEQFF.

J is TRBJ2-5 and V is TRBV5-6; 8 bases agree with TRBD2. Germline CDR1 is SGHDT and CDR2 is YYEEEE. Losses at the gene ends were 1 base for V and 5 bases for J; bases not matched to a gene: 10. CDR3 length: 16 residues. CDR3 sequence reads: CASSLFGGGKAETQYF. The DNA of the CDR3 is TGTGCCAGCAGCTTGTTTGGCGGGGGGAAGGCGGAGACCCAGTACTTC.

CDR3 sequence: CASSVEGSGTDTQYF. CDR3 sequence (DNA): TGTGCCAGCAGCGTAGAAGGTAGCGGCACAGATACGCAGTATTTT. V usage is TRBV9 and J usage is TRBJ2-3, with a tentative D call TRBD2 (5 bases). There are 15 residues in the CDR3. Germline values: CDR1 SGDLS, CDR2 YYNGEE. The V gene lost 0 bases and the J gene lost 1 base, with 9 bases spanning the gap. Complete variable domain (other parts from reference TRBV9 and TRBJ2-3): DSGVTQTPKHLITATGQRVTLRCSPRSGDLSVYWYQQSLDQGLQFLIQYYNGEERAKGNILERFSAQQFPDLHSELNLSSLELGDSALYFCASSVEGSGTDTQYFGPGTRLTVL.

The gene calls are TRBV10-3 and TRBJ2-2; 10 positions agree with TRBD1. Germline CDR1 is ENHRY and CDR2 is SYGVKD. Trimming removed 2 bases from V and 5 bases from J; junction bases left unmatched: 2. The CDR3 loop spans 15 amino acids. The CDR3 DNA is TGTGCCATCAGTGAGGGGACAGGGGATACCGGGGAGCTGTTTTTT. Its protein is CAISEGTGDTGELFF.

The chain carries TRBV4-1 and TRBJ1-2; 9 nucleotides match TRBD1. Germline values: CDR1 MGHRA, CDR2 YSYEKL. This CDR3 has 15 residues. The J segment lost 4 bases and the V segment lost 3 bases, leaving 6 bases of the junction unmatched. DNA of the CDR3: TGCGCCAGCAGCCACGGACAGGGGACCTTCTATGGCTACACCTTC. It is translated as CASSHGQGTFYGYTF.

On this clone: At the DNA level, this CDR3 is encoded by other sequences in the same sample as well. The rearrangement joins TRBV5-8 to TRBJ1-1, with TRBD1 as a possible D gene (5 bases). This CDR3 contains 15 residues. Trimming removed 2 bases at V and 0 bases at J, with 11 bases between. Germline CDR1 is SGHTS and CDR2 is YDEGEE. CDR3 coding DNA: TGTGCCAGCAGCTTAACAGGAATGATGAACACTGAAGCTTTCTTT. Translation: CASSLTGMMNTEAFF.

V usage is TRBV5-4 and J usage is TRBJ1-6; D is ambiguous. Trimming pared 3 bases from V and 7 bases from J, leaving 5 bases between. This CDR3 has 12 residues. CDR1 SGHNT and CDR2 YYREEE come from the germline V gene (reference sequence). The chain's CDR3 is CASSYSNSPLHF. DNA of the CDR3: TGTGCCAGCAGCTATTCAAATTCACCCCTCCACTTT.

This clone turned up a few times. The rearrangement joins TRBV7-2 to TRBJ2-3; a possible D gene is TRBD2 (5 bases). Trimming removed 7 bases at V and 2 bases at J, with 16 bases between. In germline, CDR1 is SGHTA, CDR2 FQGNSA. This CDR3 region has 15 residues. The CDR3 region has the DNA TGTGCCAGCACCCTCCGTGGGAGCTACACAGATACGCAGTATTTT. Its translation: CASTLRGSYTDTQYF.

The chain carries TRBV6-4 and TRBJ2-1, with TRBD2 matching over 7 bases. Germline values: CDR1 MRHNA, CDR2 SNTAGT. The V segment lost 2 bases and the J segment 4 bases; nucleotides outside the gene matches: 8. This CDR3 has 16 residues. CDR3 nucleotide sequence: TGTGCCAGCAGTGACAATGGCGGGGAGGGTTACAATGAGCAGTTCTTC. As protein: CASSDNGGEGYNEQFF.

The chain links TRBV2 to TRBJ2-2, with unresolved D. The CDR3 consists of 14 residues. Germline-derived CDR1 and CDR2 are SNHLY and FYNNEI. V was cut by 4 bases and J by 0 bases, with 6 bases left in between. The CDR3 protein is CASSAVTNTGELFF. Here the CDR3 DNA reads TGTGCCAGCAGTGCGGTGACGAACACCGGGGAGCTGTTTTTT.

This chain links TRBV5-4 with TRBJ2-5; D is unresolved. Germline V gene sequence: CDR1 SGHNT, CDR2 YYREEE (reference sequence). This CDR3 contains 13 residues. V lost 4 bases and J lost 5, with 12 bases in between. CDR3 in amino acids: CASSDRLSETQYF. In nucleotides, the CDR3 is TGTGCCAGCAGCGACCGACTCAGCGAGACCCAGTACTTC.